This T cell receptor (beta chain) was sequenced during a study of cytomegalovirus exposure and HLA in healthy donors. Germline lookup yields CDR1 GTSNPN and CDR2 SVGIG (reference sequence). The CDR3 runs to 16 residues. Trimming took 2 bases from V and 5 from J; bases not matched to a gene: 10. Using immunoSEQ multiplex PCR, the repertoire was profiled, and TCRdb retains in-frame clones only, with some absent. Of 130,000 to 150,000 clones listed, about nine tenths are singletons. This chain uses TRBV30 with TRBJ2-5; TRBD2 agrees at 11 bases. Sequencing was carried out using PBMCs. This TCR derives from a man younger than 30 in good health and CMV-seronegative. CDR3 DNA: TGTGCCTGGAGTAAGATAGCGGGAGGGGTTATGGAGACCCAGTACTTC. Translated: CAWSKIAGGVMETQYF.